Listed below are T cell receptor beta chains from one sample, sequenced in a study of blood T cell repertoires in COVID-19. Clones were read by immunoSEQ multiplex PCR, and TCRdb kept only the in-frame ones, dropping some. The repertoire consists of roughly 150,000 clones, with 77% occurring once and the leading ten covering approximately 2.6%. Source material: peripheral blood. The receptor set was obtained from a man between 65 and 80 years old with acute or convalescent COVID-19. Both conserved end residues are part of each CDR3. The D gene is left open where the match is weak. The size of a clone is reported for some rows only, either as once, few or many, or as a class for expanded clones.

abundance	d_gene	v_gene	j_gene	len	CDR3aa	CDR3nt
NA	NA	TRBV9	TRBJ1-6	15	CASSVDPGSNSPLHF	TGTGCCAGCAGCGTAGATCCAGGGTCAAATTCACCCCTCCACTTT
NA	NA	TRBV6-5	TRBJ1-1	13	CASSFLRNTEAFF	TGTGCCAGCAGCTTCCTTAGGAACACTGAAGCTTTCTTT
NA	TRBD2	TRBV9	TRBJ2-1	18	CASSVELAGVPSYNEQFF	TGTGCCAGCAGCGTAGAACTAGCGGGGGTCCCCTCCTACAATGAGCAGTTCTTC
NA	NA	TRBV2	TRBJ2-5	13	CASMIGVQETQYF	TGTGCCAGCATGATAGGGGTACAAGAGACCCAGTACTTC
NA	TRBD1	TRBV6-6	TRBJ2-3	15	CASSSGQGGKDTQYF	TGTGCCAGCAGTTCGGGACAGGGGGGGAAAGATACGCAGTATTTT
NA	TRBD1	TRBV18	TRBJ1-1	15	CASSPETGLDTEAFF	TGTGCCAGCTCACCCGAGACAGGGCTTGACACTGAAGCTTTCTTT
NA	TRBD2	TRBV19	TRBJ2-1	15	CASSSGLAGGPEQFF	TGTGCCAGTAGTTCGGGACTAGCGGGGGGGCCTGAGCAGTTCTTC
once	NA	TRBV5-1	TRBJ1-5	13	CASSFGGGQPQHF	TGCGCCAGCAGCTTCGGGGGGGGTCAGCCCCAGCATTTT
NA	TRBD1	TRBV7-9	TRBJ1-2	16	CASSFSGTGSNYGYTF	TGTGCCAGCAGCTTCTCCGGGACAGGGAGTAACTATGGCTACACCTTC
NA	TRBD2	TRBV6-6	TRBJ2-7	14	CASRGTSFSYEQYF	TGTGCCAGCAGAGGGACTAGTTTCTCCTACGAGCAGTACTTC
NA	TRBD2	TRBV23-1	TRBJ2-1	12	CAKRESNNEQFF	TGCGCCAAGCGGGAGTCTAACAATGAGCAGTTCTTC
NA	NA	TRBV30	TRBJ2-1	13	CAWSGRERREQFF	TGTGCCTGGAGCGGCCGGGAGCGGCGGGAGCAGTTCTTC
NA	TRBD1	TRBV5-1	TRBJ1-2	16	CASSPQPQGASRGYTF	TGCGCCAGCAGCCCTCAGCCACAGGGGGCATCGAGAGGCTACACCTTC
NA	TRBD1	TRBV2	TRBJ1-1	16	CASIRQGGEFDTEAFF	TGTGCCAGCATCCGACAGGGTGGAGAGTTCGACACTGAAGCTTTCTTT
NA	TRBD1	TRBV30	TRBJ1-5	14	CAWSPGTGGQPQHF	TGTGCCTGGAGTCCCGGGACAGGTGGTCAGCCCCAGCATTTT
few	TRBD2	TRBV28	TRBJ2-7	15	CASSPSGTSAYEQYF	TGTGCCAGCAGCCCTAGCGGGACCTCCGCCTACGAGCAGTACTTC
once	NA	TRBV15	TRBJ2-5	13	CATSREGLEGRYF	TGTGCCACCAGCAGAGAGGGGCTCGAAGGACGTTACTTC
NA	TRBD2	TRBV3-1/TRBV3-2	TRBJ2-7	15	CASSQGTSGAREQYF	TGTGCCAGCAGCCAAGGGACTAGCGGAGCTAGGGAGCAGTACTTC
NA	NA	TRBV6-5	TRBJ1-1	15	CASSYDDSTGTEAFF	TGTGCCAGCAGTTACGACGATAGCACAGGCACTGAAGCTTTCTTT
few	NA	TRBV6-4	TRBJ1-5	13	CASSEGPNQPQHF	TGTGCCAGCAGTGAGGGGCCGAATCAGCCCCAGCATTTT
NA	TRBD1	TRBV7-2	TRBJ2-7	13	CASSPWTGLEQYF	TGTGCCAGCAGCCCCTGGACAGGGCTTGAGCAGTACTTC
NA	NA	TRBV6-5	TRBJ1-5	11	CASSWGGPQHF	TGTGCCAGCAGTTGGGGGGGGCCCCAGCATTTT
NA	TRBD1	TRBV27	TRBJ1-1	13	CASSFYRGAGAFF	TGTGCCAGCAGTTTCTACAGGGGGGCTGGAGCTTTCTTT
NA	NA	TRBV3-1/TRBV3-2	TRBJ2-1	18	CASSQGRLASRTGNEQFF	TGTGCCAGCAGCCAAGGAAGGCTAGCGTCACGGACCGGCAATGAGCAGTTCTTC
NA	NA	TRBV30	TRBJ2-7	11	CAWSAQYEQYF	TGTGCCTGGAGTGCACAGTACGAGCAGTACTTC
NA	TRBD1	TRBV6-5	TRBJ2-1	15	CASTGQAGSYNEQFF	TGTGCCAGCACGGGACAGGCCGGGTCCTACAATGAGCAGTTCTTC
NA	TRBD1	TRBV6-6	TRBJ2-1	13	CASSYSTGYEQFF	TGTGCCAGCAGTTACTCGACAGGGTATGAGCAGTTCTTC
NA	NA	TRBV7-9	TRBJ1-1	19	CASSFQSAGARMLNTEAFF	TGTGCCAGCAGCTTCCAAAGCGCTGGGGCGAGGATGTTAAACACTGAAGCTTTCTTT
NA	TRBD2	TRBV6-6	TRBJ2-3	17	CASSPPGLAGFTDTQYF	TGTGCCAGCAGTCCGCCGGGACTAGCGGGTTTTACAGATACGCAGTATTTT
NA	NA	TRBV5-1	TRBJ1-1	14	CASSLLQGNTEAFF	TGCGCCAGCAGTCTCCTGCAGGGGAATACTGAAGCTTTCTTT
few	NA	TRBV5-5	TRBJ2-7	15	CASSLAPSRANEQYF	TGTGCCAGCAGCTTGGCCCCCTCCAGGGCCAACGAGCAGTACTTC
NA	NA	TRBV24-1	TRBJ2-2	14	CATSDRANTGELFF	TGTGCCACCAGTGACCGCGCGAACACCGGGGAGCTGTTTTTT
NA	NA	TRBV10-2	TRBJ1-1	13	CASSGPLSSEAFF	TGCGCCAGCAGTGGTCCCCTGTCTTCTGAAGCTTTCTTT
NA	TRBD2	TRBV3-1/TRBV3-2	TRBJ2-7	17	CASSHQRRWTRPDEQYF	TGTGCCAGCAGCCACCAGAGGAGGTGGACTAGACCCGACGAGCAGTACTTC
NA	TRBD1	TRBV18	TRBJ1-5	19	CASSPVGTGGIQSNQPQHF	TGTGCCAGCTCACCTGTCGGGACAGGGGGCATTCAGAGCAATCAGCCCCAGCATTTT
NA	NA	TRBV11-3	TRBJ1-6	17	CASSLESRGVAISPLHF	TGTGCCAGCAGCTTAGAAAGTCGGGGAGTCGCAATTTCACCCCTCCACTTT
NA	TRBD2	TRBV11-2	TRBJ2-2	18	CASSPRTSGGVNTGELFF	TGTGCCAGCAGCCCACGGACTAGCGGGGGGGTGAACACCGGGGAGCTGTTTTTT
few	TRBD1	TRBV27	TRBJ1-1	15	CASSSRGQGNTEAFF	TGTGCCAGCAGTTCAAGGGGACAGGGGAACACTGAAGCTTTCTTT
once	NA	TRBV24-1	TRBJ2-2	12	CATSPVTGELFF	TGTGCCACCAGTCCCGTGACCGGGGAGCTGTTTTTT
NA	TRBD1	TRBV3-1/TRBV3-2	TRBJ2-2	19	CASRGGPGTGRSNTGELFF	TGTGCCAGCAGAGGGGGACCCGGGACAGGCCGATCGAACACCGGGGAGCTGTTTTTT
NA	NA	TRBV4-1	TRBJ1-5	15	CASSQEGGSGQPQHF	TGCGCCAGCAGCCAAGAGGGGGGGTCCGGTCAGCCCCAGCATTTT
few	NA	TRBV3-1/TRBV3-2	TRBJ2-7	13	CASSQGGGGEQYF	TGTGCCAGCAGCCAAGGGGGAGGCGGCGAGCAGTACTTC
few	NA	TRBV19	TRBJ1-1	15	CASSMQGTRRTEAFF	TGTGCCAGTAGTATGCAGGGGACCCGGCGAACTGAAGCTTTCTTT
many	TRBD1	TRBV7-9	TRBJ1-3	16	CASSLVDRGPGNTIYF	TGTGCCAGCAGCTTAGTGGACAGGGGCCCTGGAAACACCATATATTTT
NA	NA	TRBV5-1	TRBJ1-2	14	CASSWATGSDGYTF	TGCGCCAGCAGCTGGGCTACAGGGTCTGATGGCTACACCTTC